This T cell receptor (beta chain) was sequenced for a study of T cell repertoires in cytomegalovirus infection. For this clonotype: What it binds is not known.

Trimming cost V 8 bases and J 6 bases; bases outside gene matches: 10. CDR1 and CDR2 (germline): MDHEN, SYDVKM. There are 14 residues in the CDR3. TCRdb itself ran the reads through MiXCR, one entry per CDR3 protein. The sample yields 50,000 or so distinct CDR3 sequences, around 20% seen once. The input for sequencing was CD8+ T cells from cultured PBMCs, taken from culture after CMV antigen stimulation. This TCR derives from a human donor in good health (CMV status not recorded). Some clones in this sample may be carry-over from other donors' samples. This chain uses TRBV28 with TRBJ2-5, with 9 bases lining up with TRBD1. This CDR3 is CASGATGGAKTQYF. The CDR3, as DNA: TGTGCCAGCGGTGCAACAGGGGGCGCGAAGACCCAGTACTTC.